A single sample gave rise to the 25 T cell receptor beta chains below, sequenced in a study of PD-1 blockade in classical Hodgkin lymphoma. Each patient relapsed following autologous stem cell transplantation, and prior brentuximab vedotin exposure differed. This table comes from immunoSEQ multiplex PCR, and its TCRdb copy is limited to in-frame clones, with some not included. There are around 19,000 clones in the sample; around 75% occur only once, and under 5% lies in the top ten. The material was peripheral blood mononuclear cells (PBMCs), obtained at baseline. The receptors were gathered from a human donor with classical Hodgkin lymphoma.

This chain joins TRBV28 and TRBJ1-4; unclear D gene. CDR3 length equals 13 residues. V shed 6 bases and J shed 5 bases, with 10 bases lying between them. Germline V gene sequence: CDR1 MDHEN, CDR2 SYDVKM. Here the CDR3 DNA reads TGTGCCAGCAGCCTTACACTAAATGAAAAACTGTTTTTT. The encoded protein is CASSLTLNEKLFF.

The rearrangement uses TRBV4-3 and TRBJ2-3, with 8 nucleotides matching TRBD2. Germline-derived CDR1 and CDR2 are LGHNA and YSLEER. Trimming cost V 0 bases and J 4 bases; bases outside gene matches: 12. The CDR3 is 18 amino acids. The CDR3: CASSQDIGAGALADTQYF. In DNA, the CDR3 is TGCGCCAGCAGCCAAGATATCGGAGCGGGAGCTCTCGCAGATACGCAGTATTTT.

This clone was detected once. This CDR3 is CASSLEGTSGRAGELFF. As DNA, the CDR3 is TGTGCCAGCAGCTTAGAAGGGACTAGCGGGAGAGCCGGGGAGCTGTTTTTT. This sequence joins TRBV7-9 and TRBJ2-2; 14 nucleotides line up with TRBD2. The germline V gene encodes CDR1 SEHNR and CDR2 FQNEAQ (reference sequence). The CDR3 is 17 amino acids. V lost 1 base, J lost 6 bases, and 4 bases stayed unmatched.

The rearrangement joins TRBV15 to TRBJ1-1; no reliable D call. The CDR3 has 12 residues. Germline V gene lookup returns CDR1 LNHNV and CDR2 YYDKDF (reference sequence). V was pared by 5 bases and J by 5 bases, with 9 bases between. CDR3 loop: CATSPAGTEAFF. The CDR3, as DNA: TGTGCCACCAGCCCTGCCGGGACTGAAGCTTTCTTT.

The chain carries TRBV7-2 and TRBJ2-2; D is undetermined. The germline V gene has CDR1 SGHTA and CDR2 FQGNSA. There are 14 residues in the CDR3. The ends were cut back, 7 bases at V and 6 bases at J, with 15 bases in the middle. The CDR3 here is CASNPRRSAGELFF. DNA for the CDR3: TGTGCCAGCAACCCGCGGCGGAGCGCCGGGGAGCTGTTTTTT.

The genes are TRBV19 and TRBJ2-3; 8 positions match TRBD2. Per germline, CDR1 LNHDA and CDR2 SQIVND (reference sequence). The CDR3 spans 17 residues. The junction had 9 bases not matched to a gene; V was cut back by 1 base and J by 3 bases. In DNA, the CDR3 is TGTGCCAGTAGTATAGGTGGAAGCGGGGGCTGGACAGATACGCAGTATTTT. Its protein product is CASSIGGSGGWTDTQYF.

The V gene is TRBV2, the J gene TRBJ2-5; 9 nucleotides line up with TRBD2. This CDR3 is 12 amino acids long. Losses at the gene ends were 8 bases for V and 5 bases for J; bases not matched to a gene: 3. Germline CDR1 reads SNHLY; CDR2 reads FYNNEI. CDR3 amino acids: CASLAGMETQYF. The CDR3 nucleotides are TGTGCCAGCCTAGCGGGGATGGAGACCCAGTACTTC.

The V and J genes are TRBV28 and TRBJ2-5; 11 bases are shared with TRBD1. The J segment lost 5 bases and the V segment lost 6 bases, leaving 8 bases of the junction unmatched. The CDR3 contains 15 residues. CDR1 and CDR2 (germline): MDHEN, SYDVKM. The CDR3 here is CASRDWTGGKETQYF. In nucleotides, the CDR3 is TGTGCCAGCAGAGATTGGACAGGGGGCAAGGAGACCCAGTACTTC.

The V call is TRBV27, the J call TRBJ2-2, with 11 bases matching TRBD2. Germline-derived CDR1 and CDR2 are MNHEY and SMNVEV (reference sequence). This CDR3 has 16 residues. Losses at the gene ends were 6 bases for V and 7 bases for J; bases not matched to a gene: 10. The CDR3 loop reads CASSYGGLAAGGELFF. The CDR3 DNA reads as TGTGCCAGCAGCTATGGGGGACTAGCGGCGGGCGGGGAGCTGTTTTTT.

This clone has just one count. The V gene is TRBV11-2, the J gene TRBJ1-1, with D perhaps TRBD1 (5 bases). The CDR3 runs to 15 residues. Germline values: CDR1 SGHAT, CDR2 FQNNGV. Trimming shortened V by 1 base and J by 9 bases, and 18 bases separated the two germline ends. CDR3 amino acids: CASSLGGGASTQAFF. The CDR3 DNA sequence: TGTGCCAGCAGCTTAGGAGGAGGGGCCTCAACTCAAGCTTTCTTT.

J is TRBJ2-2 and V is TRBV5-1, with D unresolved. Germline assignment: CDR1 SGHRS and CDR2 YFSETQ. Trimming cost V 6 bases and J 5 bases, with 5 bases left between them. The length of the CDR3 is 11 residues. For the CDR3, the DNA is TGCGCCAGCACCTTTACCGGGGAGCTGTTTTTT. Translated: CASTFTGELFF.

The rearrangement joins TRBV28 to TRBJ2-5, with 9 bases lining up with TRBD1. V shed 6 bases and J 4 bases; nucleotides not matched to a gene: 9. The germline V gene has CDR1 MDHEN and CDR2 SYDVKM. The CDR3 is 15 amino acids. The CDR3 sequence: CASRKQGAGGETQYF. Here the CDR3 DNA reads TGTGCCAGCAGAAAACAGGGGGCAGGGGGAGAGACCCAGTACTTC.

This chain joins TRBV30 and TRBJ1-1, with D perhaps TRBD1 (5 bases). The CDR3 is 13 amino acids. V lost 2 bases to trimming and J lost 3 bases, with 10 bases between them. CDR1 is GTSNPN and CDR2 is SVGIG in the germline V gene (reference sequence). The CDR3 loop reads CAWSRQGYTEAFF. DNA for the CDR3: TGTGCCTGGAGTCGTCAGGGCTACACTGAAGCTTTCTTT.

V and J are TRBV7-6 and TRBJ1-5; 7 nucleotides align to TRBD1. Germline V gives CDR1 SGHVS, CDR2 FNYEAQ. CDR3 size: 14 residues. J was trimmed by 7 bases and V by 5 bases; bases with no gene match: 8. CDR3 bases: TGTGCCAGCAGCGCCCAGGGGGGGGGACAGCCCCAGCATTTT. Translating it yields CASSAQGGGQPQHF.

The chain recombines TRBV4-3 with TRBJ2-7; tentatively, D is TRBD2 (5 bases). Trimming took 3 bases from V and 3 from J, leaving 15 bases between them. CDR1 LGHNA and CDR2 YSLEER come from the germline V gene. The CDR3 spans 15 residues. CDR3 sequence reads: CASSQDSGSDYEQYF. The CDR3 region has the DNA TGCGCCAGCAGCCAGGACTCGGGATCGGACTACGAGCAGTACTTC.

This chain links TRBV14 with TRBJ2-3; TRBD2 is a possible D gene (6 bases). V shed 4 bases and J shed 4 bases, with 9 bases lying between them. Germline V gene lookup returns CDR1 SGHDN and CDR2 FVKESK. The CDR3 is 13 residues long. The CDR3 DNA reads TGTGCCAGCAGCCTATCGGGGGCAGATACGCAGTATTTT. Its translation: CASSLSGADTQYF. The whole variable domain, filled in from reference TRBV14 and TRBJ2-3, reads EAGVTQFPSHSVIEKGQTVTLRCDPISGHDNLYWYRRVMGKEIKFLLHFVKESKQDESGMPNNRFLAERTGGTYSTLKVQPAELEDSGVYFCASSLSGADTQYFGPGTRLTVL.

Of note for this clone: Relative to the germline gene, one junction end is altered; a read error may explain this. This chain uses TRBV7-7 with TRBJ2-3, with 10 bases aligning to TRBD1. The CDR3 spans 15 residues. Germline CDR1 is SSHAT and CDR2 is FNYEAQ (reference sequence). The CDR3 bases are TGTGCTAGCAGCCCTGGGACAGGGGCGGCAGATACGCAGTATTTT. Translating it yields CASSPGTGAADTQYF.

The V and J genes are TRBV7-2 and TRBJ2-1; D call uncertain. The ends were cut back, 3 bases at V and 4 bases at J, with 7 bases in the middle. Germline loops: CDR1 SGHTA, CDR2 FQGNSA. The CDR3 is 13 amino acids. The CDR3 is CASSLVEYNEQFF. The CDR3 nucleotides are TGTGCCAGCAGCTTGGTGGAATACAATGAGCAGTTCTTC. The full variable domain, its missing parts supplied by reference TRBV7-2 and TRBJ2-1, is GAGVSQSPSNKVTEKGKDVELRCDPISGHTALYWYRQSLGQGLEFLIYFQGNSAPDKSGLPSDRFSAERTGGSVSTLTIQRTQQEDSAVYLCASSLVEYNEQFFGPGTRLTVL.

This clone was detected once. The chain links TRBV4-1 to TRBJ1-1, with TRBD1 identical over 8 bases. With 2 bases clipped from V and 6 bases from J, the junction kept 5 bases outside the gene matches. Germline loops: CDR1 MGHRA, CDR2 YSYEKL. The CDR3 is 14 amino acids. The DNA of the CDR3 is TGCGCCAGCAGCCAAAACGCGGACAGGGCTGAAGCTTTCTTT. Translation gives CASSQNADRAEAFF.

The V and J genes are TRBV28 and TRBJ1-4, with 9 positions matching TRBD1. V trimming: 2 bases; J trimming: 5 bases; junction bases outside the gene matches: 3. This CDR3 spans 15 amino acids. The V gene's germline CDR1 is MDHEN and CDR2 SYDVKM. CDR3 sequence reads: CASSLSGTGNEKLFF. CDR3 nucleotides: TGTGCCAGCAGTTTAAGCGGGACAGGGAATGAAAAACTGTTTTTT.

The chain joins TRBV19 to TRBJ2-7; TRBD1 agrees at 7 bases. Germline V lookup: CDR1 LNHDA, CDR2 SQIVND (reference sequence). The CDR3 is 15 residues long. Trimming cost V 8 bases and J 3 bases; bases outside gene matches: 13. In DNA, the CDR3 is TGTGCCAGTCAAACCGCCGGGACAGAGAACTACGAGCAGTACTTC. This encodes CASQTAGTENYEQYF.

The V gene is TRBV7-2, the J gene TRBJ1-2; D is perhaps TRBD1 (5 bases). There are 16 residues in the CDR3. The germline gives CDR1 SGHTA, CDR2 FQGNSA. Trimming cost V 0 bases and J 2 bases, with 13 bases left between them. The CDR3 nucleotides are TGTGCCAGCAGCTTAGCAGGCAGGGAGAAAAACTATGGCTACACCTTC. This encodes CASSLAGREKNYGYTF.

V gene TRBV5-1 combines with J gene TRBJ2-3; D may be TRBD1 or TRBD2 (7 bases each). The CDR3 consists of 17 residues. Germline V CDR1 and CDR2: SGHRS, YFSETQ. V lost 4 bases and J lost 6, with 24 bases in between. The CDR3 DNA reads TGCGCCAGCAGCCCCAGGGGGGCAGCGGGAATGGCCGATACGCAGTATTTT. As protein: CASSPRGAAGMADTQYF.

The chain has TRBV5-4 and TRBJ2-1, with 15 nucleotides matching TRBD2. J gave up 15 bases and V 4 bases, and 8 bases lay outside the gene matches. This CDR3 comprises 14 residues. CDR1 and CDR2 (germline): SGHNT, YYREEE (reference sequence). Here the CDR3 reads CASSGGLAGGPRFF. The CDR3 coding sequence is TGTGCCAGCAGCGGCGGACTAGCGGGAGGGCCTCGGTTCTTC.

V is TRBV19 and J is TRBJ2-7; maybe TRBD2 (5 bases). Germline CDR1 is LNHDA and CDR2 is SQIVND (reference sequence). V lost 3 bases and J 0 bases, leaving 12 bases between the germline ends. The CDR3 is 15 residues long. For the CDR3, the DNA is TGTGCCAGTAGTATCCGCCTAGGGAGCTCCTACGAGCAGTACTTC. Translating gives CASSIRLGSSYEQYF.